This TCR beta chain originates from a study of T cell responses to AZD1222 COVID-19 vaccine. Regarding the study as a whole: Baseline serostatus was positive in only a handful of AZD1222 recipients. As reported, nearly half of all spike-specific TCRs target variant regions that are unmutated. Among the donors, most were white British and more were female, and clonal diversity was possibly underestimated. Increased Spike-specific TCR breadth and depth were observed after two AZD1222 doses.

This clone was seen just once. Its antigen is unidentified. Profiling relied on immunoSEQ multiplex PCR, and the TCRdb table lists in-frame clones only, not all of them. The sample records more than 110,000 clones, 92% being singletons. The germline V gene has CDR1 LNHNV and CDR2 YYDKDF (reference sequence). The V end was cut by 1 base, the J end by 7 bases, with 22 bases between. The CDR3 runs 17 residues. The TCR comes from an adult in good health. The J gene is TRBJ1-2, the V gene TRBV15; no clear D. The specimen was peripheral blood, collected on day 0 of AZD1222 vaccination. The CDR3 nucleotides are TGTGCCACCAGCAGAGTTTCACCAGAACCGTTTTTGAGTGGCTACACCTTC. It is translated as CATSRVSPEPFLSGYTF.